These 16 T cell receptor beta chains originate from one sample sequenced in a study of cytomegalovirus exposure and HLA in healthy donors. Measured with immunoSEQ multiplex PCR; TCRdb has only the in-frame clones, and not every one. The table shows just under 150,000 clones, with about 87% occurring only once. Input material: PBMCs. Receptor source: a man between 18 and 29 years old in good health and CMV-seropositive.

The chain joins TRBV19 to TRBJ1-5, with 9 bases matching TRBD1. Per the germline V gene, CDR1 is LNHDA and CDR2 is SQIVND (reference sequence). The J segment lost 6 bases and the V segment lost 10 bases, leaving 10 bases of the junction unmatched. The CDR3 is made up of 14 amino acids. The CDR3 sequence: CATQDRGKIQPQHF. In DNA, the CDR3 is TGTGCCACTCAGGACAGGGGAAAAATTCAGCCCCAGCATTTT.

The chain employs TRBV7-2 and TRBJ2-7; 9 nucleotides agree with TRBD2. CDR3 size: 15 residues. In germline, CDR1 is SGHTA, CDR2 FQGNSA. V trimming: 1 base; J trimming: 5 bases; junction bases outside the gene matches: 6. The CDR3 loop is CASSLVSGRKHEQYF. CDR3 sequence (DNA): TGTGCCAGCAGCTTAGTCAGCGGGAGGAAACACGAGCAGTACTTC.

This clone was seen only a few times. The rearrangement joins TRBV7-8 to TRBJ2-5; D gene ambiguous. This CDR3 has 14 amino acids. The germline CDR1 and CDR2 sequences are SGHVS and FQNEAQ. V was cut by 4 bases and J by 7 bases, with 16 bases left in between. CDR3 nucleotide sequence: TGTGCCAGCAGCTCCTTATCTACACCGGGGACCCAGTACTTC. This sequence encodes CASSSLSTPGTQYF. The full variable domain, rest sourced from reference TRBV7-8 and TRBJ2-5, is GAGVSQSPRYKVAKRGQDVALRCDPISGHVSLFWYQQALGQGPEFLTYFQNEAQLDKSGLPSDRFFAERPEGSVSTLKIQRTQQEDSAVYLCASSSLSTPGTQYFGPGTRLLVL.

This chain joins TRBV21-1 and TRBJ2-7; whether TRBD1, the table's D call, matches the DNA was not checked. TRBV21-1 is a listed pseudogene. The CDR3 length is 11 residues. The CDR3 bases are TGTGCCAGCCCAACAGGGGCCGAGCAGTACTTC. This codes for CASPTGAEQYF.

V usage is TRBV6-5 and J usage is TRBJ1-2; 7 bases agree with TRBD1. Germline CDR1 is MNHEY and CDR2 is SVGAGI. V shed 5 bases and J 4 bases; nucleotides not matched to a gene: 7. There are 14 residues in the CDR3. The CDR3 bases are TGTGCCAGCAGTCTGCGACAGGGCCTCTATGGCTACACCTTC. It encodes CASSLRQGLYGYTF.

The CDR3 DNA reads as TGTGCCAGCAGTCCCACTCGACAGGGGGGTCAGCCCCAGCATTTT. This encodes CASSPTRQGGQPQHF. The rearrangement links TRBV27 to TRBJ1-5, with 9 bases identical to TRBD1. This CDR3 is 15 amino acids long. Germline V gene sequence: CDR1 MNHEY, CDR2 SMNVEV (reference sequence). The V gene end was trimmed by 5 bases and the J gene end by 6 bases; junction bases not matched to a gene: 8.

In this sample, this clone turned up a few times. The J gene is TRBJ1-5, the V gene TRBV5-1; 11 positions match TRBD1. V lost 3 bases, J lost 5 bases, and 4 bases stayed unmatched. In germline, CDR1 is SGHRS, CDR2 YFSETQ. The CDR3 covers 15 residues. The CDR3 protein is CASSSWDRGDQPQHF. The CDR3 bases are TGCGCCAGCAGCTCATGGGACAGGGGGGATCAGCCCCAGCATTTT.

This clone was detected only a few times. The chain is built from TRBV29-1 and TRBJ1-2; D not resolved. V was cut by 3 bases and J by 5 bases, with 7 bases left in between. The germline CDR1 and CDR2 sequences are SQVTM and ANQGSEA. The CDR3 spans 11 residues. Written as DNA, the CDR3 is TGCAGCGTTGATGCGGGGTATGGCTACACCTTC. This translates into CSVDAGYGYTF.

This clone was detected once. This chain links TRBV30 with TRBJ2-1, with 13 bases lining up with TRBD2. Germline assignment: CDR1 GTSNPN and CDR2 SVGIG (reference sequence). This CDR3 region has 17 residues. V lost 0 bases to trimming and J lost 8 bases; unmatched junction nucleotides: 10. CDR3 amino acids: CAWSVRRTSGSPHEQFF. The CDR3 DNA reads TGTGCCTGGAGTGTACGACGGACTAGCGGGAGCCCCCATGAGCAGTTCTTC.

The chain employs TRBV30 and TRBJ2-7, with 7 bases that match TRBD2. This CDR3 is built from 14 residues. Germline CDR1 and CDR2: GTSNPN and SVGIG (reference sequence). With V trimmed by 4 bases and J by 3 bases, 9 bases remained unmatched. DNA for the CDR3: TGTGCCTGGAATGGCGGGAGCCCGAACTACGAGCAGTACTTC. It translates to CAWNGGSPNYEQYF.

V is TRBV9 and J is TRBJ2-2; 14 bases are a match to TRBD2. From germline, CDR1 is SGDLS and CDR2 YYNGEE. This CDR3 is built from 18 residues. V gave up 6 bases and J gave up 3 bases; unmatched junction bases: 10. The CDR3 here is CASTTGTSGSYHTGELFF. The CDR3 DNA reads as TGTGCCAGCACCACCGGGACTAGCGGGAGTTACCACACCGGGGAGCTGTTTTTT.

This clone was seen only a few times. This chain links TRBV6-5 with TRBJ1-2; 11 nucleotides agree with TRBD1. CDR1 and CDR2 (germline): MNHEY, SVGAGI. V shed 8 bases, J shed 2 bases, and the junction held 4 bases outside the gene matches. The CDR3 has 14 amino acids. The CDR3 loop reads CASGGQGANYGYTF. The CDR3 DNA sequence: TGTGCCAGCGGCGGACAGGGGGCAAACTATGGCTACACCTTC.

V usage is TRBV11-2 and J usage is TRBJ2-7, with D uncertain. The CDR3 runs to 12 residues. Trimming stripped 4 bases from V and 3 bases from J, with 7 bases between. Germline V lookup: CDR1 SGHAT, CDR2 FQNNGV. DNA of the CDR3: TGTGCCAGCAGCTATTCGGGCTACGAGCAGTACTTC. Its protein product is CASSYSGYEQYF.

The gene calls are TRBV18 and TRBJ2-1; 9 bases map to TRBD2. This CDR3 has 15 amino acids. Germline V CDR1 and CDR2: KGHSH, LQKENI. V lost 4 bases, J lost 8 bases, and 9 bases stayed unmatched. Here the CDR3 DNA reads TGTGCCAGCTCACGTAGCGGGGGACATTTCCATGAGCAGTTCTTC. Protein sequence: CASSRSGGHFHEQFF.

CDR3 bases: TGTGCCAGCAGGAGGGGGACAGTCGAAAAACTGTTTTTT. This encodes CASRRGTVEKLFF. The chain links TRBV11-2 to TRBJ1-4; TRBD1 matches at 7 bases. Germline V gene sequence: CDR1 SGHAT, CDR2 FQNNGV. This CDR3 is 13 amino acids long. V gave up 6 bases and J gave up 8 bases; unmatched junction bases: 6.

V usage is TRBV6-1 and J usage is TRBJ1-5, with D perhaps matching TRBD1 (5 bases). The CDR3 is made up of 15 amino acids. Germline V gene lookup returns CDR1 MNHNS and CDR2 SASEGT. Trimming shortened V by 10 bases and J by 2 bases, and 18 bases separated the two germline ends. The CDR3 loop reads CATREGFGGNQPQHF. CDR3 sequence (DNA): TGTGCCACGAGGGAGGGGTTTGGGGGCAATCAGCCCCAGCATTTT.